The 28 T cell receptor beta chains presented below share a single source sample, sequenced in a study of cytomegalovirus exposure and HLA in healthy donors. PCR was performed using 60 Vbeta and 13 Jbeta primers. Sequencing was performed with immunoSEQ multiplex PCR; in TCRdb, only in-frame clones are kept and a portion is missing. The sample yields fewer than 200,000 clones, less than 85% seen once. Sequenced input: PBMCs. These receptors all come from a man in his 60s in good health and CMV-seronegative.

The V gene is TRBV5-1, the J gene TRBJ2-2, with 7 bases identical to TRBD1. Germline values: CDR1 SGHRS, CDR2 YFSETQ. V was pared by 2 bases and J by 3 bases, with 1 base of the junction left unmatched. The CDR3 loop spans 14 amino acids. CDR3 sequence (DNA): TGCGCCAGCAGCTTTACAGGGGACACCGGGGAGCTGTTTTTT. This encodes CASSFTGDTGELFF.

The chain links TRBV5-8 to TRBJ2-7; TRBD1 matches 11 bases. Unmatched junction bases numbered 4, after V lost 4 bases and J lost 4 bases. Germline CDR1 and CDR2: SGHTS and YDEGEE. This CDR3 has 14 amino acids. The CDR3 DNA reads as TGTGCCAGCAGCCCCGGGACAGGGGGTTACGAGCAGTACTTC. It translates to CASSPGTGGYEQYF.

This clone was counted a few times. The CDR3 protein is CASSLTVTPYNEQFF. In nucleotides, the CDR3 is TGTGCCAGCAGCTTAACGGTGACACCTTACAATGAGCAGTTCTTC. The chain uses TRBV7-2 and TRBJ2-1; no clear D. V shed 2 bases and J shed 4 bases, with 12 bases lying between them. Germline CDR1 SGHTA, CDR2 FQGNSA. There are 15 residues in the CDR3.

This chain connects TRBV6-4 to TRBJ1-3; 8 bases match TRBD1. CDR1 is MRHNA and CDR2 is SNTAGT in the germline V gene. CDR3 size: 17 residues. V gave up 4 bases and J gave up 4 bases; unmatched junction bases: 12. CDR3 sequence reads: CASSVSSTGGTGNTIYF. Written as DNA, the CDR3 is TGTGCCAGCAGTGTATCGTCCACAGGGGGAACAGGAAACACCATATATTTT.

This chain links TRBV18 with TRBJ2-3; TRBD2 aligns across 8 bases. Losses at the gene ends were 3 bases for V and 4 bases for J; bases not matched to a gene: 12. Germline V gives CDR1 KGHSH, CDR2 LQKENI. The CDR3 is made up of 17 amino acids. The CDR3 DNA reads TGTGCCAGCTCACCCCGAAGCCCTAGCGGGTGGGCAGATACGCAGTATTTT. This translates into CASSPRSPSGWADTQYF. Full variable domain (outside the CDR3, taken from reference TRBV18 and TRBJ2-3): NAGVMQNPRHLVRRRGQEARLRCSPMKGHSHVYWYRQLPEEGLKFMVYLQKENIIDESGMPKERFSAEFPKEGPSILRIQQVVRGDSAAYFCASSPRSPSGWADTQYFGPGTRLTVL.

This clone appeared a single time. The rearrangement links TRBV28 to TRBJ2-1; D remains unclear. Trimming pared 7 bases from V and 3 bases from J, leaving 7 bases between. CDR1 is MDHEN, CDR2 SYDVKM, per germline. The CDR3 length is 12 residues. CDR3 in amino acids: CASTKNYNEQFF. In DNA form, the CDR3 reads TGTGCCAGCACAAAAAACTACAATGAGCAGTTCTTC.

The CDR3 coding sequence is TGTGCCAGCAGTGAGACAGGGGCATGGTCACCCCTCCACTTT. Translation gives CASSETGAWSPLHF. The gene calls are TRBV25-1 and TRBJ1-6, with 8 positions matching TRBD1. With 3 bases clipped from V and 10 bases from J, the junction kept 5 bases outside the gene matches. The CDR3 consists of 14 residues. Germline CDR1 MGHDK, CDR2 SYGVNS. Full variable domain (rest looked up from reference TRBV25-1 and TRBJ1-6): EADIYQTPRYLVIGTGKKITLECSQTMGHDKMYWYQQDPGMELHLIHYSYGVNSTEKGDLSSESTVSRIRTEHFPLTLESARPSHTSQYLCASSETGAWSPLHFGNGTRLTVT.

DNA for the CDR3: TGTGCCAGCAGCTTCCGCAGGCGCTCTGGAAACACCATATATTTT. Protein sequence: CASSFRRRSGNTIYF. The chain carries TRBV7-2 and TRBJ1-3; D gene uncertain. CDR1 SGHTA and CDR2 FQGNSA come from the germline V gene. Trimming cost V 3 bases and J 0 bases, with 9 bases left between them. The CDR3 has 15 residues.

The chain is built from TRBV6-1 and TRBJ2-1; TRBD2 matches at 9 bases. V lost 2 bases and J lost 0; bases outside the gene matches: 5. The CDR3 length is 17 residues. Germline V lookup: CDR1 MNHNS, CDR2 SASEGT. The CDR3 sequence is CASSELGGGGSYNEQFF. The CDR3 coding sequence is TGTGCCAGCAGTGAACTGGGCGGGGGGGGCTCCTACAATGAGCAGTTCTTC.

The chain couples TRBV9 to TRBJ2-5, with D perhaps matching TRBD2 (6 bases). The V and J ends lost 2 bases and 1 base respectively, with 6 bases between them. The CDR3 has 13 amino acids. Germline V gene sequence: CDR1 SGDLS, CDR2 YYNGEE. The CDR3 region is CASSVGGQETQYF. In DNA form, the CDR3 reads TGTGCCAGCAGCGTCGGGGGCCAAGAGACCCAGTACTTC.

This clone has only a few counts. V usage is TRBV5-1 and J usage is TRBJ1-4; weak D call: TRBD1 (6 bases). The CDR3 is made up of 16 amino acids. V lost 0 bases, J lost 10 bases, and 19 bases lay in between. In germline, CDR1 is SGHRS, CDR2 YFSETQ. The CDR3 protein is CASSLDLTGPMRKLFF. As DNA, the CDR3 is TGCGCCAGCAGCTTGGACCTGACAGGACCCATGCGAAAACTGTTTTTT.

This chain joins TRBV5-1 and TRBJ2-2; TRBD1 agrees at 8 bases. With V trimmed by 2 bases and J by 7 bases, 7 bases remained unmatched. CDR3 length: 15 amino acids. Germline lookup yields CDR1 SGHRS and CDR2 YFSETQ. In DNA form, the CDR3 reads TGCGCCAGCAGCTTTTCTGGACAGGGCGGCGGGGAGCTGTTTTTT. Its protein product is CASSFSGQGGGELFF.

The CDR3: CASSDAGQGDYNEQFF. The CDR3 DNA reads as TGCGCCAGCAGTGACGCGGGACAGGGCGACTACAATGAGCAGTTCTTC. The chain recombines TRBV10-1 with TRBJ2-1, with 9 bases aligning to TRBD1. J lost 3 bases, V lost 3 bases, and 6 bases had no gene match. CDR1 and CDR2 (germline): WNHNN, SYGVQD (reference sequence). There are 16 residues in the CDR3.

The table lists this clone with a few counts. The chain uses TRBV2 and TRBJ2-1, with 8 bases aligning to TRBD2. Looked up from germline, CDR1 is SNHLY and CDR2 is FYNNEI. The CDR3 is 15 residues long. The V gene end was trimmed by 3 bases and the J gene end by 2 bases; junction bases not matched to a gene: 3. The CDR3 reads CASSDRTSPYNEQFF. CDR3 DNA sequence: TGTGCCAGCAGTGACCGGACTAGCCCCTACAATGAGCAGTTCTTC. Combining the CDR3 with reference TRBV2 and TRBJ2-1 gives the whole variable domain EPEVTQTPSHQVTQMGQEVILRCVPISNHLYFYWYRQILGQKVEFLVSFYNNEISEKSEIFDDQFSVERPDGSNFTLKIRSTKLEDSAMYFCASSDRTSPYNEQFFGPGTRLTVL.

This clone was seen only a few times. This sequence joins TRBV11-2 and TRBJ2-2; 7 bases line up with TRBD1. CDR1 and CDR2 (germline): SGHAT, FQNNGV. The CDR3 loop spans 15 amino acids. V lost 5 bases and J lost 1; bases outside the gene matches: 4. CDR3 nucleotides: TGTGCCAGCAGCCCTAGACAGGGGAACACCGGGGAGCTGTTTTTT. It encodes CASSPRQGNTGELFF.

The rearrangement uses TRBV28 and TRBJ1-2; 12 bases map to TRBD1. Germline V gives CDR1 MDHEN, CDR2 SYDVKM. The junction had 11 bases not matched to a gene; V was cut back by 6 bases and J by 6 bases. This CDR3 has 16 residues. The CDR3 sequence is CASRVPGQGAGNGYTF. CDR3 DNA sequence: TGTGCCAGCAGGGTACCGGGACAGGGGGCTGGAAATGGCTACACCTTC.

V gene TRBV7-9 combines with J gene TRBJ1-2; no clear D gene. CDR1 and CDR2 (germline): SEHNR, FQNEAQ (reference sequence). V lost 5 bases to trimming and J lost 2 bases, with 24 bases between them. CDR3 length: 18 amino acids. The CDR3 sequence: CASSQVSGAVYPNYGYTF. CDR3 nucleotides: TGTGCCAGCAGCCAAGTCTCCGGTGCGGTCTACCCCAACTATGGCTACACCTTC.

Only one count was recorded for this clone. The gene calls are TRBV7-9 and TRBJ1-2; a weak D match, TRBD1 (6 bases). The germline CDR1 and CDR2 sequences are SEHNR and FQNEAQ (reference sequence). The CDR3 spans 16 residues. Trimming took 0 bases from V and 3 from J, leaving 14 bases between them. This chain's CDR3 is CASSLALGGSYYGYTF. The CDR3 DNA follows: TGTGCCAGCAGCTTAGCGCTAGGGGGAAGCTACTATGGCTACACCTTC.

This clone was counted between two and nine times. Other DNA sequences from this sample encode an identical CDR3 as well. The chain recombines TRBV6-1 with TRBJ1-5; a possible D gene is TRBD1 (5 bases). The V gene lost 1 base and the J gene lost 7 bases, with 11 bases spanning the gap. This CDR3 has 14 amino acids. CDR1 and CDR2 from the germline V gene are MNHNS and SASEGT. The DNA of the CDR3 is TGTGCCAGCAGTGAAGGTGGGGGGGGGCAGCCCCAGCATTTT. Amino acids: CASSEGGGGQPQHF.

Written as DNA, the CDR3 is TGTGCCATCAGTGAGTCGGGGGGGGGAAACATTCAGTACTTC. Residues: CAISESGGGNIQYF. This sequence joins TRBV10-3 and TRBJ2-4; TRBD2 agrees at 7 bases. The CDR3 contains 14 residues. Germline trimming cut 0 bases from V and 6 bases from J; bases unmatched to any gene: 2. Germline V CDR1 and CDR2: ENHRY, SYGVKD.

The chain combines TRBV5-1 with TRBJ2-5, with 7 bases identical to TRBD2. The ends lost 3 bases at V and 4 bases at J; junction bases unmatched: 6. The CDR3 is 14 residues long. Germline CDR1 SGHRS, CDR2 YFSETQ. This CDR3 reads CASSSASGGETQYF. Written as DNA, the CDR3 is TGCGCCAGCAGCTCCGCCTCGGGGGGAGAGACCCAGTACTTC.

The V call is TRBV27, the J call TRBJ2-6, with D hard to call. This CDR3 is 14 amino acids long. CDR1 is MNHEY, CDR2 SMNVEV, per germline (reference sequence). Trimming left V 4 bases short and J 4 bases short, with 8 bases between. CDR3 region: CASSSPLGANVLTF. The CDR3 DNA reads as TGTGCCAGCAGTTCCCCCCTCGGGGCCAACGTCCTGACTTTC.

This chain connects TRBV5-4 to TRBJ2-2, with 10 bases aligning to TRBD2. The germline CDR1 and CDR2 sequences are SGHNT and YYREEE (reference sequence). The CDR3 totals 16 residues. With V trimmed by 3 bases and J by 5 bases, 7 bases remained unmatched. CDR3 DNA sequence: TGTGCCAGCAGCTCTCTAGCGGGAGTAAATACCGGGGAGCTGTTTTTT. Encoded protein: CASSSLAGVNTGELFF.

The V and J genes are TRBV10-3 and TRBJ1-4, with D perhaps matching TRBD1 (6 bases). Germline V CDR1 and CDR2: ENHRY, SYGVKD. Trimming removed 2 bases from V and 8 bases from J, with 12 bases in between. The CDR3 length is 14 residues. CDR3 loop: CAISEAGEREKLFF. CDR3 coding DNA: TGTGCCATCAGTGAGGCAGGGGAGCGCGAAAAACTGTTTTTT.

The V and J genes are TRBV30 and TRBJ1-5; unclear D gene. V was pared by 0 bases and J by 3 bases, with 6 bases between. This CDR3 has 13 residues. Germline V gene lookup returns CDR1 GTSNPN and CDR2 SVGIG (reference sequence). The DNA of the CDR3 is TGTGCCTGGAGTGTACAAGACAATCAGCCCCAGCATTTT. It codes for CAWSVQDNQPQHF.

This clone was seen just once. The chain is built from TRBV7-8 and TRBJ2-3; D not certain. Germline V gene data show CDR1 as SGHVS and CDR2 as FQNEAQ. Between the trimmed V and J ends, which lost 5 bases and 1 base, there was a span of 4 bases. The CDR3 covers 12 residues. The CDR3 here is CASSTRTDTQYF. As DNA, the CDR3 is TGTGCCAGCAGCACACGCACAGATACGCAGTATTTT.

About this clone: Other DNA sequences in this sample translate to the same CDR3. The chain employs TRBV6-1 and TRBJ2-5; D is perhaps TRBD1 (5 bases). CDR1 is MNHNS, CDR2 SASEGT, per germline. Trimming pared 3 bases from V and 2 bases from J, leaving 7 bases between. The CDR3 covers 13 residues. Written as DNA, the CDR3 is TGTGCCAGCAGTGATCGGACACAAGAGACCCAGTACTTC. This translates into CASSDRTQETQYF.

This clone came up a few times. This rearrangement joins TRBV27 to TRBJ2-7, with 13 bases fitting TRBD2. Germline CDR1 is MNHEY and CDR2 is SMNVEV (reference sequence). The CDR3 loop spans 13 amino acids. Trimming took 8 bases from V and 3 from J; bases not matched to a gene: 1. The CDR3 loop is CASRTSGSYEQYF. CDR3 DNA sequence: TGTGCCAGCCGGACTAGCGGGAGCTACGAGCAGTACTTC.